The entry below gives a single TCR beta chain sequence along with its context. Profiling relied on immunoSEQ multiplex PCR, and the TCRdb table lists in-frame clones only, not all of them. The profile shows roughly 90,000 clones, around 93% of them singletons. These data come from a study of T cell changes during pregnancy in multiple sclerosis. CDR3 length equals 14 residues. V dropped 0 bases and J dropped 0 bases, with 7 bases sitting between them. Germline CDR1 and CDR2: SGDLS and YYNGEE. The TCR originated in a female donor with multiple sclerosis, enrolled in a pregnancy study. The sequencing used peripheral blood, collected in the third trimester of pregnancy. The chain employs TRBV9 and TRBJ2-7, with D perhaps matching TRBD1 (5 bases). CDR3 amino acids: CASSVGGVSYEQYF. The CDR3 DNA reads TGTGCCAGCAGCGTAGGGGGCGTCTCCTACGAGCAGTACTTC.